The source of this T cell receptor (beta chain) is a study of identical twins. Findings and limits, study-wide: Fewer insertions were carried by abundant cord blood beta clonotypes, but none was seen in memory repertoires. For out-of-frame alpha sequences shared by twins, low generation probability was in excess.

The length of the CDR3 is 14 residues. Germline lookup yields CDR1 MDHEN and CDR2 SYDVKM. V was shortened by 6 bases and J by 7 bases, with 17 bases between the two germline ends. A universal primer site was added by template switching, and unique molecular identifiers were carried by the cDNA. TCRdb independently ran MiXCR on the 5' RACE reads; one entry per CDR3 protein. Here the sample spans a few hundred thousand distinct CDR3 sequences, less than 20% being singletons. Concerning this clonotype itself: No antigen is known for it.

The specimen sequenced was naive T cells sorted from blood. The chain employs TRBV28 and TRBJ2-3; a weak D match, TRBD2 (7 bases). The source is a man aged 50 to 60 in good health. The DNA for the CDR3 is TGTGCCAGCAGCTTCGGGGGGCTAAGGCATACGCAGTATTTT. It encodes CASSFGGLRHTQYF.